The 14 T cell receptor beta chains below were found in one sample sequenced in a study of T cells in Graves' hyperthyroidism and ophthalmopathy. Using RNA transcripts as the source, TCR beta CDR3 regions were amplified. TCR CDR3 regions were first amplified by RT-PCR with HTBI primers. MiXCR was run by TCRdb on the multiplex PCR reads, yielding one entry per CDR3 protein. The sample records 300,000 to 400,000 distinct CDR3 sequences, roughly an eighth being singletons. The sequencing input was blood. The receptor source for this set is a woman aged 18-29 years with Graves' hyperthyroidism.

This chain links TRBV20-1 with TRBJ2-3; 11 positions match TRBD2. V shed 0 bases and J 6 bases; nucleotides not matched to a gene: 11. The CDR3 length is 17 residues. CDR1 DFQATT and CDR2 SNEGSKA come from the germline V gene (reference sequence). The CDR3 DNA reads TGCAGTGCTAGAGATCTTAGGGCTAGCGGGAGGTTGGATACGCAGTATTTT. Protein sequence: CSARDLRASGRLDTQYF.

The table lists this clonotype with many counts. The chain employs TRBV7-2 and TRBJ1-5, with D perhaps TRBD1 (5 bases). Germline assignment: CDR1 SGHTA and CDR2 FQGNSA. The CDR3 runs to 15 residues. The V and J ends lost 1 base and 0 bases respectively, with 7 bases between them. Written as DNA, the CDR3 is TGTGCCAGCAGCTTAGGACAGACTAGCAATCAGCCCCAGCATTTT. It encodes CASSLGQTSNQPQHF.

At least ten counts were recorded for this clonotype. The CDR3 coding sequence is TGCAGCGTCGGGCAAGCTAGCACAGATACGCAGTATTTT. Encoded protein: CSVGQASTDTQYF. The genes are TRBV29-1 and TRBJ2-3; the D is unclear. The CDR3 length is 13 residues. Trimming shortened V by 6 bases and J by 0 bases, and 10 bases separated the two germline ends. The germline CDR1 and CDR2 sequences are SQVTM and ANQGSEA.

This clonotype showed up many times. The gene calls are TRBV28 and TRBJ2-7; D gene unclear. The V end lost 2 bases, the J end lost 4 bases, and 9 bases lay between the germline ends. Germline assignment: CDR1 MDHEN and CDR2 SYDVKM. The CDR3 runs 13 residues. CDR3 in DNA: TGTGCCAGCAGTTTAATTGGTCGATACGAGCAGTACTTC. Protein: CASSLIGRYEQYF.

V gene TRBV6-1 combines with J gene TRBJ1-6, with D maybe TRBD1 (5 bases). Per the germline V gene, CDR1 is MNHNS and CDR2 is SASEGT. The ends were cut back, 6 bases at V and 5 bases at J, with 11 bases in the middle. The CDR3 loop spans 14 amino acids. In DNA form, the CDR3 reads TGTGCCAGCAGAACGACAGTAAATAATTCACCCCTCCACTTT. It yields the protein CASRTTVNNSPLHF.

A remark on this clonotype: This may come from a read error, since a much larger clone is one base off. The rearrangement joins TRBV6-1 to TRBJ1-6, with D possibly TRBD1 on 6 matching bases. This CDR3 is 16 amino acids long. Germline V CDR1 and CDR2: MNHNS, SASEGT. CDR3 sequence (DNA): TGTGCCAGCACTGATCGGGGGCTCTTGCAAAATTCACCCCTCCGCTTT. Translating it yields CASTDRGLLQNSPLRF.

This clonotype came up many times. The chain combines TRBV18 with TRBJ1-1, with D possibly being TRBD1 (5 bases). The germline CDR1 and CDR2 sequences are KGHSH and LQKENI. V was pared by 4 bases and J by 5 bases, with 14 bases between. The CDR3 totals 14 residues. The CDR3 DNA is TGTGCCAGCTCACAAGCCAGGGAAGGGACTGAAGCTTTCTTT. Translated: CASSQAREGTEAFF. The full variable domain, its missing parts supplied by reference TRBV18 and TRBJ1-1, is NAGVMQNPRHLVRRRGQEARLRCSPMKGHSHVYWYRQLPEEGLKFMVYLQKENIIDESGMPKERFSAEFPKEGPSILRIQQVVRGDSAAYFCASSQAREGTEAFFGQGTRLTVV.

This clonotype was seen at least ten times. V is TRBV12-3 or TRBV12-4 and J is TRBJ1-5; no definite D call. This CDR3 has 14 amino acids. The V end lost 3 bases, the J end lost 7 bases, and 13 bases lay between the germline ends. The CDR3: CASSFWPSGQPQHF. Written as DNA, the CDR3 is TGTGCCAGCAGTTTCTGGCCCTCGGGGCAGCCCCAGCATTTT.

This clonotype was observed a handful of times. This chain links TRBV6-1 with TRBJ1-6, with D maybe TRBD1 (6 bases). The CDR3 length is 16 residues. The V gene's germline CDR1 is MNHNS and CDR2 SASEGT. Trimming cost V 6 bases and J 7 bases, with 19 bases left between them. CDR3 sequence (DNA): TGTGCCAGCAGCGAATCCAGCAGGGGTTGGAATTCACCCCTCCACTTT. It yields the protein CASSESSRGWNSPLHF.

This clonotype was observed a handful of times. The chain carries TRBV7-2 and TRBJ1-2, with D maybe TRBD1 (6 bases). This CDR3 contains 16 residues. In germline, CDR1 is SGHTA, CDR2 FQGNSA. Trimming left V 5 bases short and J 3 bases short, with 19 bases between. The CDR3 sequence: CASSTRSRGVDYGYTF. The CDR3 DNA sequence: TGTGCCAGCAGCACCAGATCGAGGGGGGTCGACTATGGCTACACCTTC.

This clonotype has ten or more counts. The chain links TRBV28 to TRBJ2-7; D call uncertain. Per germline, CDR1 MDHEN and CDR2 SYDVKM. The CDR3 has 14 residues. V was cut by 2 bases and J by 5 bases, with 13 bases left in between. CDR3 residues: CASSLPLPTDEQYF. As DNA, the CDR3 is TGTGCCAGCAGTTTACCCCTCCCGACGGACGAGCAGTACTTC.

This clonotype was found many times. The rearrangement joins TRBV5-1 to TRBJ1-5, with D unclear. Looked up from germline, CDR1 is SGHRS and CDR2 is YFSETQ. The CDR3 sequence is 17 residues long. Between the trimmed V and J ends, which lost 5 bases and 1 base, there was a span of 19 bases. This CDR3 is CASRYRKGGMSNQPQHF. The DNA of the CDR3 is TGCGCCAGCAGATACCGGAAGGGTGGGATGAGCAATCAGCCCCAGCATTTT.

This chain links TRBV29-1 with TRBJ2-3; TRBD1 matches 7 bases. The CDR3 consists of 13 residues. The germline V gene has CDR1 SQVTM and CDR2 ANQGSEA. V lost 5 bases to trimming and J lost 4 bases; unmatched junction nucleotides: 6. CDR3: CSVRVTGADTQYF. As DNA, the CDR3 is TGCAGCGTTAGGGTTACAGGGGCAGATACGCAGTATTTT.

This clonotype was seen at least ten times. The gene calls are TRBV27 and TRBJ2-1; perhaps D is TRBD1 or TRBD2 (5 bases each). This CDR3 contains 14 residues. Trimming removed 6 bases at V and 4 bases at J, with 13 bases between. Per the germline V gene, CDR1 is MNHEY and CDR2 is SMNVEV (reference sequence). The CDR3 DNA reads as TGTGCCAGCAGCCACGGGACCGCTTACAATGAGCAGTTCTTC. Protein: CASSHGTAYNEQFF.